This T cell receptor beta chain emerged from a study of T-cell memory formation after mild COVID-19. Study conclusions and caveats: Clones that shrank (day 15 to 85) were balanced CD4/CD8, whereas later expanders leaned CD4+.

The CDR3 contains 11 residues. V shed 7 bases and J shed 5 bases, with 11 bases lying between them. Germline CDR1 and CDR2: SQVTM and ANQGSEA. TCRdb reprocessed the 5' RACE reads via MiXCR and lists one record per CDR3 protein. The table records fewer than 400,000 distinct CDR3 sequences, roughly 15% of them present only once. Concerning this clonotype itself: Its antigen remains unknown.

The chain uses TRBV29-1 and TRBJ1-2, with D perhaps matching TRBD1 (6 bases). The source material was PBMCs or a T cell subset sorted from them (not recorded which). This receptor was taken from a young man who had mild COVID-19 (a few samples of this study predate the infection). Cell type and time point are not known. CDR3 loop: CSAAGAYGYTF. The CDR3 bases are TGCAGCGCCGCAGGGGCTTATGGCTACACCTTC. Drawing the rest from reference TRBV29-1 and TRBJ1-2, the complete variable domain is SAVISQKPSRDICQRGTSLTIQCQVDSQVTMMFWYRQQPGQSLTLIATANQGSEATYESGFVIDKFPISRPNLTFSTLTVSNMSPEDSSIYLCSAAGAYGYTFGSGTRLTVV.